This TCR beta chain was sequenced for a study of shared clonotypes between healthy human individuals. Regarding the study as a whole: Enrolling few donors narrowed the genetic and exposure-history diversity that was represented.

This clone has more than one count but fewer than ten. Its target is not known. The CDR3 runs to 13 residues. Trimming took 7 bases from V and 4 from J, leaving 13 bases between them. Germline-derived CDR1 and CDR2 are SGHAT and FQNNGV. DNA from unsorted PBMC was sequenced on ten immunoSEQ deep assay plates. Repertoires were generated with immunoSEQ multiplex PCR, while TCRdb's copy carries only in-frame clones and drops some. Seen here are about 460,000 clones, roughly 80% observed once, and the top ten hold around 13%. The rearrangement links TRBV11-2 to TRBJ1-1; D is ambiguous. The sample consisted of PBMCs. The clonotype comes from a woman in her thirties or forties in good health. Some clones in this sample may be carry-over from other donors' samples. The CDR3 sequence is CASTFKRGTEAFF. DNA for the CDR3: TGTGCCAGCACCTTTAAGAGAGGCACTGAAGCTTTCTTT.